Listed here are 15 T cell receptor beta chains from one sample, sequenced in a study of shared clonotypes between healthy human individuals. Generated by immunoSEQ multiplex PCR, the TCRdb table keeps only in-frame clones and is missing some. The sample has millions of clones; around 93% are singletons. Naivety among CD8 cells was defined by CD45RO negativity and positive CCR7 selection, thereby excluding terminally differentiated effector memory CD45RA+ cells. Sequencing used naive CD8+ T cells from PBMCs. All receptors come from a man younger than 35 in good health. Some clones in this sample may be carry-over from other donors' samples.

The chain uses TRBV7-3 and TRBJ2-1, with a weak D call TRBD2 (6 bases). Trimming cost V 4 bases and J 7 bases, with 23 bases left between them. This CDR3 region has 17 residues. Germline lookup yields CDR1 SGHTA and CDR2 FQGTGA. CDR3 nucleotide sequence: TGTGCCAGCAGCTCAGGCCGGGTTGGGGGACTGGGTAATGAGCAGTTCTTC. It is translated as CASSSGRVGGLGNEQFF.

The V gene is TRBV2, the J gene TRBJ1-1; D possibly corresponds to TRBD1 (5 bases). The V end was cut by 6 bases, the J end by 11 bases, with 25 bases between. The CDR3 consists of 15 residues. Looked up from germline, CDR1 is SNHLY and CDR2 is FYNNEI. The CDR3 loop is CASSLSIMGGVVAFF. Written as DNA, the CDR3 is TGTGCCAGCAGCCTATCTATTATGGGAGGGGTCGTGGCTTTCTTT.

V usage is TRBV4-3 and J usage is TRBJ2-2; the match to TRBD2 covers 7 bases. CDR1 is LGHNA and CDR2 is YSLEER in the germline V gene. With V trimmed by 4 bases and J by 5 bases, 10 bases remained unmatched. The CDR3 covers 16 residues. CDR3 in amino acids: CASSPLGEGRTGELFF. The CDR3 region has the DNA TGCGCCAGCAGCCCCCTCGGGGAGGGTCGGACCGGGGAGCTGTTTTTT.

This sequence joins TRBV7-8 and TRBJ2-3, with D perhaps matching TRBD2 (5 bases). CDR1 SGHVS and CDR2 FQNEAQ come from the germline V gene. Trimming stripped 1 base from V and 2 bases from J, with 10 bases between. CDR3 length: 15 amino acids. The CDR3 DNA is TGTGCCAGCAGCTTAGGAGTAGCGTCCACAGATACGCAGTATTTT. It specifies CASSLGVASTDTQYF.

This sequence joins TRBV9 and TRBJ2-1; TRBD2 matches at 10 bases. Germline CDR1 and CDR2: SGDLS and YYNGEE. The CDR3 spans 15 residues. V lost 2 bases to trimming and J lost 8 bases; unmatched junction nucleotides: 7. The CDR3 DNA is TGTGCCAGCAGCGTTAGCGGGAGGCAGAGCGATGAGCAGTTCTTC. This sequence encodes CASSVSGRQSDEQFF. Filled out from reference TRBV9 and TRBJ2-1, the complete variable domain reads DSGVTQTPKHLITATGQRVTLRCSPRSGDLSVYWYQQSLDQGLQFLIQYYNGEERAKGNILERFSAQQFPDLHSELNLSSLELGDSALYFCASSVSGRQSDEQFFGPGTRLTVL.

The gene calls are TRBV11-3 and TRBJ2-7, with TRBD2 matching over 10 bases. Trimming at V came to 5 bases and at J to 3 bases, leaving 7 bases not matched to a gene. CDR3 size: 15 residues. The germline gives CDR1 SGHNT, CDR2 YENEEA. The CDR3 sequence is CASSDYGTSDYEQYF. The CDR3 nucleotides are TGTGCCAGCAGCGACTATGGGACTAGCGACTACGAGCAGTACTTC. Full variable domain (rest looked up from reference TRBV11-3 and TRBJ2-7): EAGVVQSPRYKIIEKKQPVAFWCNPISGHNTLYWYLQNLGQGPELLIRYENEEAVDDSQLPKDRFSAERLKGVDSTLKIQPAELGDSAVYLCASSDYGTSDYEQYFGPGTRLTVT.

The chain links TRBV27 to TRBJ1-2; D might be TRBD1 (6 bases). This CDR3 has 15 amino acids. Deletions cut 4 bases from V and 3 bases from J, with 15 bases between. The germline V gene encodes CDR1 MNHEY and CDR2 SMNVEV (reference sequence). The DNA for the CDR3 is TGTGCCAGCAGTTCCCACAGGGCGGTTGACTATGGCTACACCTTC. Its translation is CASSSHRAVDYGYTF.

With regard to this clone: This sample includes further DNA sequences coding for the same CDR3. The chain links TRBV7-2 to TRBJ1-2, with D unresolved. The CDR3 has 12 residues. V lost 5 bases and J lost 5, with 9 bases in between. The V gene's germline CDR1 is SGHTA and CDR2 FQGNSA. The CDR3 protein is CASSPRSYGYTF. The CDR3 DNA sequence: TGTGCCAGCAGCCCCAGATCGTATGGCTACACCTTC.

This clone was counted between two and nine times. This sequence joins TRBV27 and TRBJ2-7, with 14 bases aligning to TRBD2. CDR1 and CDR2 from the germline V gene are MNHEY and SMNVEV (reference sequence). The CDR3 runs 19 residues. V lost 4 bases and J lost 6; bases outside the gene matches: 17. CDR3 bases: TGTGCCAGCAGTTCCCACTCGACAAGACTAGCGGGAGGGCCCATCGAGCAGTACTTC. This gives the protein CASSSHSTRLAGGPIEQYF.

The chain recombines TRBV29-1 with TRBJ1-2; D uncertain. This CDR3 spans 12 amino acids. The germline CDR1 and CDR2 sequences are SQVTM and ANQGSEA. Deletions cut 2 bases from V and 8 bases from J, with 12 bases between. Here the CDR3 DNA reads TGCAGCGTTGAACAGGCCATCAAAGGCTACACCTTC. The encoded protein is CSVEQAIKGYTF.

This clone is a singleton in its sample. Distinct nucleotide sequences in the sample also encode this CDR3. This chain links TRBV19 with TRBJ1-2; TRBD1 agrees at 8 bases. The J segment lost 3 bases and the V segment lost 6 bases, leaving 3 bases of the junction unmatched. Per germline, CDR1 LNHDA and CDR2 SQIVND (reference sequence). The CDR3 loop spans 13 amino acids. Here the CDR3 DNA reads TGTGCCAGTAGGATACAGGGGGACTATGGCTACACCTTC. It translates to CASRIQGDYGYTF.

The chain is built from TRBV28 and TRBJ2-1; the D is unclear. V shed 5 bases and J shed 5 bases, with 13 bases lying between them. Germline CDR1 reads MDHEN; CDR2 reads SYDVKM. The CDR3 covers 14 residues. DNA for the CDR3: TGTGCCAGCAGTATTCCTCTATTGGACAATGAGCAGTTCTTC. Its translation: CASSIPLLDNEQFF.

Comment on this clone: This specimen includes other DNA sequences encoding the same CDR3. The gene calls are TRBV7-9 and TRBJ2-5, with D unresolved. The CDR3 consists of 14 residues. Trimming stripped 2 bases from V and 2 bases from J, with 9 bases between. Germline assignment: CDR1 SEHNR and CDR2 FQNEAQ (reference sequence). The CDR3 region has the DNA TGTGCCAGCAGCTTACCTGGCGGACAAGAGACCCAGTACTTC. Protein product: CASSLPGGQETQYF. The entire variable domain, with the rest obtained from reference TRBV7-9 and TRBJ2-5, is as follows: DTGVSQNPRHKITKRGQNVTFRCDPISEHNRLYWYRQTLGQGPEFLTYFQNEAQLEKSRLLSDRFSAERPKGSFSTLEIQRTEQGDSAMYLCASSLPGGQETQYFGPGTRLLVL.

CDR3 DNA sequence: TGTGCCAGCAGGAGTAATTCGGCCCTCCACTTT. This translates into CASRSNSALHF. The gene calls are TRBV25-1 and TRBJ1-6; no clear D. The CDR3 runs 11 residues. V was pared by 6 bases and J by 14 bases, with 11 bases between. CDR1 and CDR2 from the germline V gene are MGHDK and SYGVNS.

This rearrangement joins TRBV29-1 to TRBJ2-7, with D maybe TRBD1 (6 bases). CDR1 and CDR2 (germline): SQVTM, ANQGSEA. The length of the CDR3 is 15 residues. V shed 1 base and J shed 4 bases, with 17 bases lying between them. The CDR3 DNA sequence: TGCAGCGTTGAAGTTCCGGGACACGCGGGTTACGAGCAGTACTTC. Translating gives CSVEVPGHAGYEQYF.